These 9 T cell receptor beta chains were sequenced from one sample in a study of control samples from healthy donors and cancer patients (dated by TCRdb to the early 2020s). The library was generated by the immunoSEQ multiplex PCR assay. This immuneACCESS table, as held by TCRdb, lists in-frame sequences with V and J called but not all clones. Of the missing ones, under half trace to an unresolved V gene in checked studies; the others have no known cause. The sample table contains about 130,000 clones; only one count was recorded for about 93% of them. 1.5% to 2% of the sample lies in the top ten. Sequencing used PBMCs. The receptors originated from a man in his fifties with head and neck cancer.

This CDR3 reads CASSPQGAPWQETQYF. CDR3 in DNA: TGTGCCAGCAGCCCCCAAGGGGCCCCGTGGCAAGAGACCCAGTACTTC. The chain recombines TRBV7-7 with TRBJ2-5; possible D gene TRBD1, 5 bases. This CDR3 has 16 amino acids. Germline lookup yields CDR1 SSHAT and CDR2 FNYEAQ (reference sequence). The V end was cut by 5 bases, the J end by 2 bases, with 18 bases between.

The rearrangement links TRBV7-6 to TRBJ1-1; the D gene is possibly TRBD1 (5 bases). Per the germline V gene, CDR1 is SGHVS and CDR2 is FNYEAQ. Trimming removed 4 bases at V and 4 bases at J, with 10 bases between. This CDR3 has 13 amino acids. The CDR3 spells CASSYLGGTEAFF. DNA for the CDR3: TGTGCCAGCAGCTATTTGGGGGGCACTGAAGCTTTCTTT.

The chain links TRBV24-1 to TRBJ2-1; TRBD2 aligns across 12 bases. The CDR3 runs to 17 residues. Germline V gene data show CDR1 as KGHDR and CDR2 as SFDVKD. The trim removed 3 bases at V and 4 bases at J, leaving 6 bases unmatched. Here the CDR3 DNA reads TGTGCCACCAGTGATCTCGGACTAGCGGGGTCATACAATGAGCAGTTCTTC. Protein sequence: CATSDLGLAGSYNEQFF.

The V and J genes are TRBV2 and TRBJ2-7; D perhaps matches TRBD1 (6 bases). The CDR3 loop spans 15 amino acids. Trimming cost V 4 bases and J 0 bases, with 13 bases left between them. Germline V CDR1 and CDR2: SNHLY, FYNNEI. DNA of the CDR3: TGTGCCAGCAGTGCTCCGGGACACAACTCCTACGAGCAGTACTTC. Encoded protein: CASSAPGHNSYEQYF.

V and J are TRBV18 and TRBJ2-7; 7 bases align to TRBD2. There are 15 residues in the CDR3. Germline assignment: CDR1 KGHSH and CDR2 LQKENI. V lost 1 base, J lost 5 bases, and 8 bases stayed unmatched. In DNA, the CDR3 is TGTGCCAGCTCACCACGGTCGGGGGGTGTTAACGAGCAGTACTTC. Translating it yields CASSPRSGGVNEQYF.

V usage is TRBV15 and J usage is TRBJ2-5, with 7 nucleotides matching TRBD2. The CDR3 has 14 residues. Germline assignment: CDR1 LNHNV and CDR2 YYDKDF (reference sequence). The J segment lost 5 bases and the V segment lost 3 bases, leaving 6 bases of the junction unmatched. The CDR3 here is CATSRGGFGETQYF. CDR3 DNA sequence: TGTGCCACCAGCAGGGGGGGGTTCGGGGAGACCCAGTACTTC.

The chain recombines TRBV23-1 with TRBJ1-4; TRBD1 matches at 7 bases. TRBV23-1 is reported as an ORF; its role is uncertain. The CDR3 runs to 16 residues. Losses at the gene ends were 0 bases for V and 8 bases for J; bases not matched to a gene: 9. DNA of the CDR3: TGCGCCAGCAGTCAATCCGGCGGCAGGGGGAGGGAAAAACTGTTTTTT. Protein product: CASSQSGGRGREKLFF.

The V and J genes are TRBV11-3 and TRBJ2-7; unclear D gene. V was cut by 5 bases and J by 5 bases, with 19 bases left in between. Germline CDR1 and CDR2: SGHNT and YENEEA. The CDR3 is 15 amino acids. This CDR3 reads CASSRENGPNHEQYF. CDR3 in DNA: TGTGCCAGCAGCCGAGAGAACGGGCCCAACCACGAGCAGTACTTC.

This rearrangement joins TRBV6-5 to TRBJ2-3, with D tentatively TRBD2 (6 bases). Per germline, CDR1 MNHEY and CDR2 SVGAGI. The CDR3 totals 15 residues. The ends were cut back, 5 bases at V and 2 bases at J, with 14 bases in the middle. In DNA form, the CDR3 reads TGTGCCAGCAGTCCTTCCGGGACTTACACAGATACGCAGTATTTT. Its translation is CASSPSGTYTDTQYF.